Presented here are 29 T cell receptor beta chains from one specimen sequenced in a study of T cells in Graves' hyperthyroidism and ophthalmopathy (dated by TCRdb to the late 2010s). The library came from multiplex PCR. The run used an Illumina HiSeq 2000. Amplification of TCR beta CDR3 regions was carried out from RNA transcripts. The TCR CDR3 was subjected to a first round of RT-PCR using the HTBI primer set and the Qiagen OneStep RT-PCR kit. In-frame beta chains were kept once TCRdb had trimmed the public reads at Q25 with fastp and called clones with MiXCR. Entries that share a CDR3 protein sequence are merged under the most common genes and DNA. The sample table records about 360,000 distinct CDR3 sequences; less than 15% of these occur just once. The ten top clones hold 9.2% of the sample. The material sequenced was blood. Every receptor here comes from a woman under 30 with Graves' hyperthyroidism.

This clonotype was observed at least ten times. The chain joins TRBV29-1 to TRBJ2-7, with 11 bases that match TRBD1. From germline, CDR1 is SQVTM and CDR2 ANQGSEA. The CDR3 is 12 residues long. V was clipped by 3 bases and J by 6 bases; unmatched bases: 1. The CDR3 spells CSVEDRGPEQYF. DNA for the CDR3: TGCAGCGTTGAGGACAGGGGGCCCGAGCAGTACTTC.

J is TRBJ2-3 and V is TRBV9; D is unresolved. The ends were cut back, 1 base at V and 2 bases at J, with 8 bases in the middle. Germline CDR1 SGDLS, CDR2 YYNGEE. The CDR3 length is 14 residues. The CDR3 coding sequence is TGTGCCAGCAGCGTACGCAGTGACACAGATACGCAGTATTTT. This encodes CASSVRSDTDTQYF.

Of note for this clonotype: Possible read error: a much larger clone is one base away. This likely comes from a read error, as the CDR3 has no conserved phenylalanine or tryptophan at its end. The genes are TRBV27 and TRBJ2-7; D is ambiguous. The V gene's germline CDR1 is MNHEY and CDR2 SMNVEV (reference sequence). CDR3 length: 15 amino acids. Trimming took 5 bases from V and 2 from J, leaving 16 bases between them. CDR3 loop: CASSPRLRVAYEQYL. The CDR3 region has the DNA TGTGCCAGCAGTCCCCGACTCCGAGTCGCCTACGAGCAGTACCTC.

This clonotype was found many times. This rearrangement joins TRBV12-3 or TRBV12-4 to TRBJ1-1; tentatively, D is TRBD1 (5 bases). V was shortened by 3 bases and J by 11 bases, with 19 bases between the two germline ends. The CDR3 has 14 residues. CDR3 sequence (DNA): TGTGCCAGCAGTTTTAGCGGGGGTCAAAGCGTTGCTTTCTTT. Protein sequence: CASSFSGGQSVAFF.

This clonotype was seen at least ten times. The chain uses TRBV27 and TRBJ2-7; D is possibly TRBD1 or TRBD2 (5 bases each). Trimming shortened V by 2 bases and J by 2 bases, and 10 bases separated the two germline ends. The CDR3 length is 14 residues. The germline V gene encodes CDR1 MNHEY and CDR2 SMNVEV (reference sequence). Written as DNA, the CDR3 is TGTGCCAGCAGTTTAATGCAGGGAGCCTACGAGCAGTACTTC. Translated, it gives CASSLMQGAYEQYF.

With regard to this clonotype: A read error may be the cause here, since a much bigger clone is one base away. The conserved phenylalanine or tryptophan normally closing the CDR3 is absent here, so this likely arose from a read error. The chain combines TRBV5-1 with TRBJ1-6, with D possibly matching TRBD1 (6 bases). From germline, CDR1 is SGHRS and CDR2 YFSETQ. The CDR3 has 12 amino acids. This CDR3 reads CASSRDTKALHL. Here the CDR3 DNA reads TGTGCCAGCAGCAGGGACACCAAGGCCCTCCACCTT.

On this clonotype itself: It may be a read error: a sequence one base away is much more abundant. This chain connects TRBV5-1 to TRBJ1-2; D gene ambiguous. V was clipped by 0 bases and J by 1 base, with 7 bases between them. The CDR3 runs 14 residues. Germline values: CDR1 SGHRS, CDR2 YFSETQ. CDR3 in amino acids: CASSLETSNYGYTF. The CDR3 DNA reads as TGCGCCAGCAGCTTGGAGACTAGTAACTATGGCTACACCTTC.

This clonotype was found many times. This chain uses TRBV5-1 with TRBJ2-1, with 10 bases lining up with TRBD2. The germline V gene has CDR1 SGHRS and CDR2 YFSETQ. The CDR3 loop spans 15 amino acids. J lost 7 bases, V lost 7 bases, and 11 bases had no gene match. The CDR3 sequence is CASGPGLAAKNEQFF. Written as DNA, the CDR3 is TGCGCCAGCGGTCCTGGACTAGCGGCTAAAAATGAGCAGTTCTTC.

The sample holds a few counts of this clonotype. The chain is built from TRBV20-1 and TRBJ2-1; 11 positions match TRBD2. Germline V gene sequence: CDR1 DFQATT, CDR2 SNEGSKA (reference sequence). The CDR3 totals 22 residues. Losses at the gene ends were 3 bases for V and 5 bases for J; bases not matched to a gene: 27. The CDR3 reads CSASYLSGRVTTTSPWDNEQFF. DNA of the CDR3: TGCAGTGCTAGTTACCTTAGCGGGAGGGTTACGACTACGTCCCCCTGGGACAATGAGCAGTTCTTC.

This clonotype was detected many times. The chain carries TRBV13 and TRBJ2-3, with D unclear. V lost 2 bases, J lost 4 bases, and 7 bases lay in between. Germline lookup yields CDR1 PRHDT and CDR2 FYEKMQ (reference sequence). This CDR3 contains 13 residues. CDR3 DNA: TGTGCCAGCAGCTTACCAGCCGCAGATACGCAGTATTTT. Its protein product is CASSLPAADTQYF.

The chain is built from TRBV7-9 and TRBJ2-5, with 11 positions matching TRBD2. Germline loops: CDR1 SEHNR, CDR2 FQNEAQ (reference sequence). There are 15 residues in the CDR3. V shed 7 bases, J shed 2 bases, and the junction held 6 bases outside the gene matches. As DNA, the CDR3 is TGTGCCAGCACCAGAGTAGCGGGAGGGCAAGAGACCCAGTACTTC. Its translation: CASTRVAGGQETQYF. Full variable domain (outside the CDR3, taken from reference TRBV7-9 and TRBJ2-5): DTGVSQNPRHKITKRGQNVTFRCDPISEHNRLYWYRQTLGQGPEFLTYFQNEAQLEKSRLLSDRFSAERPKGSFSTLEIQRTEQGDSAMYLCASTRVAGGQETQYFGPGTRLLVL.

This clonotype was observed a few times. The V call is TRBV3-1, the J call TRBJ2-2; possibly TRBD2 for D (6 bases). The CDR3 has 15 amino acids. V gave up 7 bases and J gave up 0 bases, with 12 bases separating them. Germline V gene data show CDR1 as LGHDT and CDR2 as YNNKEL (reference sequence). The chain's CDR3 is CASKVGGANTGELFF. DNA of the CDR3: TGTGCCAGCAAAGTGGGGGGTGCGAACACCGGGGAGCTGTTTTTT. Complete variable domain (other parts from reference TRBV3-1 and TRBJ2-2): DTAVSQTPKYLVTQMGNDKSIKCEQNLGHDTMYWYKQDSKKFLKIMFSYNNKELIINETVPNRFSPKSPDKAHLNLHINSLELGDSAVYFCASKVGGANTGELFFGEGSRLTVL.

This clonotype was found many times. This chain joins TRBV7-9 and TRBJ1-4; a possible D gene is TRBD1 (6 bases). V lost 5 bases, J lost 0 bases, and 16 bases lay in between. The germline V gene has CDR1 SEHNR and CDR2 FQNEAQ (reference sequence). The CDR3 has 17 residues. This CDR3 reads CASSSRDTTATNEKLFF. CDR3 bases: TGTGCCAGCAGCAGCAGGGACACCACCGCAACTAATGAAAAACTGTTTTTT.

This clonotype was seen repeatedly, ten times or more. The chain joins TRBV27 to TRBJ1-4, with D uncertain. The V end was cut by 5 bases, the J end by 0 bases, with 10 bases between. Germline CDR1 and CDR2: MNHEY and SMNVEV (reference sequence). The CDR3 is 15 amino acids. The CDR3 is CASSPRSATNEKLFF. CDR3 nucleotide sequence: TGTGCCAGCAGTCCCCGTAGTGCAACTAATGAAAAACTGTTTTTT.

There are many counts of this clonotype. J is TRBJ2-2 and V is TRBV3-1; perhaps TRBD2 as D (5 bases). The germline CDR1 and CDR2 sequences are LGHDT and YNNKEL (reference sequence). Trimming cost V 2 bases and J 3 bases, with 7 bases left between them. The CDR3 length is 14 residues. The CDR3 DNA reads as TGTGCCAGCAGCCAAAGCGGTCACACCGGGGAGCTGTTTTTT. Amino acid sequence: CASSQSGHTGELFF.

This clonotype occurred once. J is TRBJ2-3 and V is TRBV5-1; D is uncertain. CDR3 size: 16 residues. The V end lost 0 bases, the J end lost 0 bases, and 11 bases lay between the germline ends. Germline lookup yields CDR1 SGHRS and CDR2 YFSETQ. CDR3 protein: CASSLGSDISTDTQYF. For the CDR3, the DNA is TGCGCCAGCAGCTTGGGGTCGGATATTAGCACAGATACGCAGTATTTT.

This clonotype was seen many times. The gene calls are TRBV20-1 and TRBJ1-6; D remains ambiguous. The V end was cut by 0 bases, the J end by 7 bases, with 16 bases between. Germline CDR1 is DFQATT and CDR2 is SNEGSKA (reference sequence). This CDR3 region has 16 residues. CDR3 bases: TGCAGTGCTAGAGATCGGGATGGGGAGGCAAATTCACCCCTCCACTTT. Protein: CSARDRDGEANSPLHF.

This clonotype has a count of ten or more. The DNA of the CDR3 is TGTGCCAGCAGCTCGGATTACCTCAATGAGCAGTTCTTC. This sequence encodes CASSSDYLNEQFF. This chain links TRBV5-8 with TRBJ2-1; D gene unclear. The CDR3 is 13 residues long. Germline values: CDR1 SGHTS, CDR2 YDEGEE. V was pared by 3 bases and J by 6 bases, with 10 bases between.

This clonotype was picked up many times. The chain links TRBV28 to TRBJ1-4; tentative D call: TRBD1 (6 bases). V shed 2 bases and J shed 7 bases, with 17 bases lying between them. CDR1 MDHEN and CDR2 SYDVKM come from the germline V gene. The length of the CDR3 is 16 residues. CDR3: CASSLGGHDLGEKLFF. CDR3 in DNA: TGTGCCAGCAGTTTAGGGGGACACGATTTGGGTGAAAAACTGTTTTTT.

The chain recombines TRBV20-1 with TRBJ2-7; no clear D. Germline lookup yields CDR1 DFQATT and CDR2 SNEGSKA (reference sequence). The germline V and J ends were trimmed by 6 bases and 0 bases, with 15 bases remaining between them. This CDR3 region has 14 residues. As DNA, the CDR3 is TGCAGTGCCCCAAAAGGCCCCAGCTCCTACGAGCAGTACTTC. This encodes CSAPKGPSSYEQYF.

The chain employs TRBV4-1 and TRBJ2-2; 8 bases match TRBD2. CDR3 length equals 18 residues. Trimming cost V 2 bases and J 8 bases; bases outside gene matches: 16. Per germline, CDR1 MGHRA and CDR2 YSYEKL. The CDR3 spells CASSQSRAGGPQGGELFF. The CDR3 nucleotides are TGCGCCAGCAGCCAAAGCCGCGCGGGGGGTCCCCAAGGAGGGGAGCTGTTTTTT.

The CDR3 DNA is TGTGCCAGCAGTCGACAGGGTTGGACCGGGGAGCTGTTTTTT. Translation: CASSRQGWTGELFF. The rearrangement links TRBV6-4 to TRBJ2-2; 7 bases match TRBD1. The germline V gene encodes CDR1 MRHNA and CDR2 SNTAGT. The CDR3 length is 14 residues. J was trimmed by 5 bases and V by 5 bases; bases with no gene match: 5.

This clonotype was seen many times. The rearrangement uses TRBV20-1 and TRBJ2-5, with 8 bases that match TRBD2. Germline CDR1 is DFQATT and CDR2 is SNEGSKA (reference sequence). The length of the CDR3 is 13 residues. CDR3 in DNA: TGCAGATCGGACGGGAGGGGCCAAGAGACCCAGTACTTC. Translating it yields CRSDGRGQETQYF.

This clonotype has ten or more counts. The chain joins TRBV4-3 to TRBJ2-2; 8 nucleotides match TRBD2. The ends lost 1 base at V and 7 bases at J; junction bases unmatched: 8. Germline values: CDR1 LGHNA, CDR2 YSLEER. The CDR3 runs to 16 residues. CDR3 sequence: CASSQGAGAGGGELFF. As DNA, the CDR3 is TGCGCCAGCAGCCAAGGAGCGGGAGCGGGTGGCGGGGAGCTGTTTTTT.

At least ten counts were recorded for this clonotype. V gene TRBV20-1 combines with J gene TRBJ1-4; no definite D call. The CDR3 length is 12 residues. Germline CDR1 DFQATT, CDR2 SNEGSKA (reference sequence). Trimming took off 5 bases at V and 5 bases at J, with 9 bases between the two ends. Here the CDR3 reads CSAPGPNEKLFF. The CDR3 coding sequence is TGCAGTGCTCCCGGACCAAATGAAAAACTGTTTTTT.

About this clonotype itself: Given a much more abundant clone one base away, this may be a read error. The chain recombines TRBV6-1 with TRBJ2-3; TRBD2 aligns across 13 bases. Germline V CDR1 and CDR2: MNHNS, SASEGT. CDR3 length: 16 amino acids. V lost 8 bases, J lost 6 bases, and 11 bases stayed unmatched. The CDR3 is CASGQWTSGGSDTQYF. In nucleotides, the CDR3 is TGTGCCAGCGGCCAGTGGACTAGCGGGGGCTCTGATACGCAGTATTTT.

This clonotype was seen repeatedly, ten times or more. This chain connects TRBV6-1 to TRBJ1-1; D unresolved. The CDR3 sequence is 16 residues long. CDR1 is MNHNS, CDR2 SASEGT, per germline. V was trimmed by 5 bases and J by 3 bases, leaving 19 bases between them. The CDR3, as DNA: TGTGCCAGCAGTCCGAATGAGGCCTTAGGAGACACTGAAGCTTTCTTT. Encoded protein: CASSPNEALGDTEAFF.

This clonotype occurred many times. The chain carries TRBV30 and TRBJ2-5; D may be TRBD2 (5 bases). V lost 5 bases and J lost 5, with 15 bases in between. Germline V lookup: CDR1 GTSNPN, CDR2 SVGIG (reference sequence). CDR3 length: 13 residues. CDR3 in DNA: TGTGCCTGGTCCACTAGTAACATGGAGACCCAGTACTTC. It is translated as CAWSTSNMETQYF.

This rearrangement joins TRBV2 to TRBJ2-7, with 9 bases identical to TRBD1. Looked up from germline, CDR1 is SNHLY and CDR2 is FYNNEI. CDR3 length: 17 amino acids. V dropped 8 bases and J dropped 0; count of bases not matched to a gene: 14. DNA for the CDR3: TGTGCCAGCGCCTCCGGGACAGGGAAGGTTAACTCCTACGAGCAGTACTTC. This gives the protein CASASGTGKVNSYEQYF.